The rows below give T cell receptor beta chains drawn from one sample of a study of cytomegalovirus exposure and HLA in healthy donors. Generated by immunoSEQ multiplex PCR, the TCRdb table keeps only in-frame clones and is missing some. This sample carries 95,000 to 150,000 clones, roughly 77% of them seen once, and the ten largest clones take 0.9% to 1.2%. The sample comprised PBMCs. These receptors were taken from a woman aged 25-40 years in good health and CMV-seronegative. Both conserved end residues are part of each CDR3. The D gene is left open where the match is weak. Some rows have no size entry. The others give once, few or many, or a class for an expanded clone.

clone_size: -; j_call: TRBJ2-7; d_call: TRBD1; v_call: TRBV11-2; cdr3_nt: TGTGCCAGCAGCTTAGTAGACAGGGACTCCTACGAGCAGTACTTC; cdr3_aa: CASSLVDRDSYEQYF
clone_size: -; j_call: TRBJ2-1; d_call: -; v_call: TRBV7-9; cdr3_nt: TGTTCCAGCAGCTTACTCTTGGAGCAGTTCTTC; cdr3_aa: CSSSLLLEQFF
clone_size: -; j_call: TRBJ2-5; d_call: -; v_call: TRBV21-1; cdr3_nt: TGTGCCAGCAGCACCCAGGGGGACCAAGAGACCCAGTACTTC; cdr3_aa: CASSTQGDQETQYF
clone_size: -; j_call: TRBJ2-7; d_call: TRBD1; v_call: TRBV7-9; cdr3_nt: TGTTCCAGCAGCCACCCGGACAGGGCAGCCTACGAGCAGTACTTC; cdr3_aa: CSSSHPDRAAYEQYF
clone_size: once; j_call: TRBJ2-2; d_call: TRBD2; v_call: TRBV7-3; cdr3_nt: TGTGCCAGCAGCCCCTACGGACTAGCCGTGACCGGGGAGCTGTTTTTT; cdr3_aa: CASSPYGLAVTGELFF
clone_size: -; j_call: TRBJ1-2; d_call: TRBD1; v_call: TRBV10-3; cdr3_nt: TGTGCCATCAGTGCCGAACCGGGACAGGCTAACTATGGCTACACCTTC; cdr3_aa: CAISAEPGQANYGYTF
clone_size: few; j_call: TRBJ1-1; d_call: -; v_call: TRBV15; cdr3_nt: TGTGCCACCAGACTCTACGGGACTGAGAACACTGAAGCTTTCTTT; cdr3_aa: CATRLYGTENTEAFF
clone_size: -; j_call: TRBJ2-7; d_call: TRBD2; v_call: TRBV6-5; cdr3_nt: TGTGCCAGCAGTTATTCTAGCGGAGGTTCCTACGAGCAGTACTTC; cdr3_aa: CASSYSSGGSYEQYF
clone_size: -; j_call: TRBJ2-7; d_call: TRBD2; v_call: TRBV5-1; cdr3_nt: TGCGCCAGCAGCTTGGACATAATGACTAGCAGCTACGAGCAGTACTTC; cdr3_aa: CASSLDIMTSSYEQYF
clone_size: -; j_call: TRBJ1-2; d_call: TRBD1; v_call: TRBV10-3; cdr3_nt: TGTGCCATCAGTGAGACCCGGACAGGCGAATATGGCTACACCTTC; cdr3_aa: CAISETRTGEYGYTF
clone_size: -; j_call: TRBJ2-5; d_call: -; v_call: TRBV28; cdr3_nt: TGTGCCAGCAGTTTAAATAGGCTAGCGTCGGTAGAGACCCAGTACTTC; cdr3_aa: CASSLNRLASVETQYF
clone_size: -; j_call: TRBJ2-7; d_call: TRBD2; v_call: TRBV18; cdr3_nt: TGTGCCAGCTCACCGGAACGGGGGGGGGCAGGTGGGTCCCACGAGCAGTACTTC; cdr3_aa: CASSPERGGAGGSHEQYF
clone_size: -; j_call: TRBJ2-3; d_call: -; v_call: TRBV5-1; cdr3_nt: TGCGCCAGCAGCTTGCGCGAGATGCGTCGCACAGATACGCAGTATTTT; cdr3_aa: CASSLREMRRTDTQYF
clone_size: -; j_call: TRBJ1-1; d_call: TRBD1; v_call: TRBV28; cdr3_nt: TGTGCCAGCAGTCCCTATGGACAGGGGAGGGGGAACACTGAAGCTTTCTTT; cdr3_aa: CASSPYGQGRGNTEAFF
clone_size: -; j_call: TRBJ1-5; d_call: -; v_call: TRBV19; cdr3_nt: TGTGCCAGTAGTATATTCTCTAGCAATCAGCCCCAGCATTTT; cdr3_aa: CASSIFSSNQPQHF